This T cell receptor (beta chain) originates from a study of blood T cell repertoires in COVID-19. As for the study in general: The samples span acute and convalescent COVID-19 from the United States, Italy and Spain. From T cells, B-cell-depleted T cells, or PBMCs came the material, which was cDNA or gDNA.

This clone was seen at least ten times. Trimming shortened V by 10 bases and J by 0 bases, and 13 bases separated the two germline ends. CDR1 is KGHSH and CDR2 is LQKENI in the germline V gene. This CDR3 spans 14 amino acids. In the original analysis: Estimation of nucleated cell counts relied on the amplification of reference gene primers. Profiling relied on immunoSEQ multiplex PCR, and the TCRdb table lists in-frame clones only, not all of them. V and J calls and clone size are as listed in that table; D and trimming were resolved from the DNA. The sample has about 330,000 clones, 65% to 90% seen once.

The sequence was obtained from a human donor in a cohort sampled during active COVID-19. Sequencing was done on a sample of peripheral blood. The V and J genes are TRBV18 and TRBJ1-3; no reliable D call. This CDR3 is CATIHQRSGNTIYF. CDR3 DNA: TGTGCCACCATACACCAACGCTCTGGAAACACCATATATTTT. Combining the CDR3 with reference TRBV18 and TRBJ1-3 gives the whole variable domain NAGVMQNPRHLVRRRGQEARLRCSPMKGHSHVYWYRQLPEEGLKFMVYLQKENIIDESGMPKERFSAEFPKEGPSILRIQQVVRGDSAAYFCATIHQRSGNTIYFGEGSWLTVV.